Presented here are 3 T cell receptor beta chains from one specimen sequenced in a study of response to subunit inactivated influenza vaccine. MiXCR, run by TCRdb on the RT-PCR reads, gives a single entry per CDR3 protein. Of around 600,000 distinct CDR3 sequences listed, 11% were seen once; the top ten hold about 10%. These data were also reused for a study on T cells expressing NK-cell markers. That study reports: The authors generated TCR beta cDNA through 5'RACE template switching with UMIs.

The sequencing used PBMCs from blood, collected on the day of vaccination. The source is a man between 50 and 59 years old who received an inactivated influenza vaccine.

This clonotype showed up just once. The chain couples TRBV5-1 to TRBJ2-3, with D possibly being TRBD2 (5 bases). Germline CDR1 SGHRS, CDR2 YFSETQ. V lost 0 bases, J lost 4 bases, and 15 bases lay in between. The CDR3 loop spans 16 amino acids. The CDR3: CASSLVGGEAPDTQYF. The CDR3 coding sequence is TGCGCCAGCAGCTTGGTCGGAGGAGAGGCCCCAGATACGCAGTATTTT.

This chain joins TRBV18 and TRBJ2-1; D is undetermined. CDR1 KGHSH and CDR2 LQKENI come from the germline V gene. The CDR3 loop spans 14 amino acids. V lost 0 bases and J lost 7, with 10 bases in between. The CDR3 here is CASSPPARQNEQFF. For the CDR3, the DNA is TGTGCCAGCTCACCACCGGCCAGACAAAATGAGCAGTTCTTC.

The chain has TRBV19 and TRBJ1-2; 7 nucleotides align to TRBD1. This CDR3 comprises 13 residues. Germline CDR1 and CDR2: LNHDA and SQIVND (reference sequence). V lost 8 bases and J lost 13; bases outside the gene matches: 16. The CDR3 DNA follows: TGTGCCAGTTCTAATCTTCAGGGGGTAAAGCGCACCTTC. It is translated as CASSNLQGVKRTF.